The 14 T cell receptor beta chains below all came from one sample that was sequenced in a study of T cells in Graves' hyperthyroidism and ophthalmopathy. The CDR3 regions of TCR beta were amplified from RNA transcripts. The HTBI set primed first-round TCR CDR3 RT-PCR. TCRdb fed the multiplex PCR reads into MiXCR, producing one record per CDR3 protein. This table has more than 350,000 distinct CDR3 sequences, roughly 15% appearing once. Material: blood. These receptor sequences come from a woman under 40 with Graves' hyperthyroidism that later progressed to Graves' ophthalmopathy.

This clonotype occurred a few times. The V gene is TRBV19, the J gene TRBJ1-1, with D possibly TRBD1 on 5 matching bases. Germline CDR1 is LNHDA and CDR2 is SQIVND (reference sequence). V lost 0 bases and J 1 base, leaving 9 bases between the germline ends. The CDR3 is made up of 15 amino acids. CDR3 DNA: TGTGCCAGTAGTATAGAGGGGGGGAAGAACACTGAAGCTTTCTTT. Translating gives CASSIEGGKNTEAFF. Full variable domain (rest looked up from reference TRBV19 and TRBJ1-1): DGGITQSPKYLFRKEGQNVTLSCEQNLNHDAMYWYRQDPGQGLRLIYYSQIVNDFQKGDIAEGYSVSREKKESFPLTVTSAQKNPTAFYLCASSIEGGKNTEAFFGQGTRLTVV.

This clonotype came up many times. In nucleotides, the CDR3 is TGTGCCAGCAGTTACGGAGCGGAGGGCCAGAACACCGGGGAGCTGTTTTTT. Translated, it gives CASSYGAEGQNTGELFF. This rearrangement joins TRBV6-6 to TRBJ2-2, with a weak D call TRBD2 (6 bases). This CDR3 contains 17 residues. V dropped 2 bases and J dropped 1 base, with 14 bases sitting between them. Germline V CDR1 and CDR2: MNHNY, SVGAGI (reference sequence).

The table lists this clonotype with many counts. The V and J genes are TRBV15 and TRBJ2-2; TRBD2 agrees at 7 bases. Unmatched junction bases numbered 8, after V lost 0 bases and J lost 7 bases. The CDR3 is 16 residues long. The germline V gene encodes CDR1 LNHNV and CDR2 YYDKDF (reference sequence). The CDR3 is CATSRDRGREHGELFF. For the CDR3, the DNA is TGTGCCACCAGCAGAGATAGAGGGCGGGAGCACGGGGAGCTGTTTTTT.

This clonotype occurred many times. V and J are TRBV12-3 or TRBV12-4 and TRBJ2-5; possibly TRBD2 for D (5 bases). This CDR3 spans 13 amino acids. V gave up 6 bases and J gave up 4 bases, with 12 bases separating them. CDR3 residues: CASRPGGRETQYF. CDR3 sequence (DNA): TGTGCCAGCAGACCCGGAGGACGAGAGACCCAGTACTTC.

The chain recombines TRBV2 with TRBJ1-5, with D uncertain. The length of the CDR3 is 15 residues. The V end lost 4 bases, the J end lost 7 bases, and 17 bases lay between the germline ends. CDR1 is SNHLY and CDR2 is FYNNEI in the germline V gene. The CDR3 DNA follows: TGTGCCAGCAGTGGAGGGTGGGTAGAGCGGCAGCCCCAGCATTTT. Protein: CASSGGWVERQPQHF.

In this sample, this clonotype turned up many times. The chain recombines TRBV28 with TRBJ1-1; tentatively, D is TRBD1 (6 bases). V lost 6 bases to trimming and J lost 4 bases, with 15 bases between them. The CDR3 spans 14 residues. In germline, CDR1 is MDHEN, CDR2 SYDVKM. CDR3: CASRHTTGLTEAFF. The CDR3 coding sequence is TGTGCCAGCAGACATACTACAGGGCTCACTGAAGCTTTCTTT.

This chain's CDR3 is CASSLYTGRETQYF. In nucleotides, the CDR3 is TGTGCCAGCAGCTTATACACAGGGAGGGAGACCCAGTACTTC. V is TRBV7-8 and J is TRBJ2-5, with D tentatively TRBD1 or TRBD2 (6 bases each). With 2 bases removed from V and 5 bases from J, the gap between germline ends came to 12 bases. The CDR3 consists of 14 residues. In germline, CDR1 is SGHVS, CDR2 FQNEAQ.

Many counts were recorded for this clonotype. The chain combines TRBV24-1 with TRBJ2-2; TRBD2 aligns across 11 bases. CDR3 length equals 15 residues. V was clipped by 3 bases and J by 5 bases; unmatched bases: 1. Germline V gene lookup returns CDR1 KGHDR and CDR2 SFDVKD. CDR3 DNA: TGTGCCACCAGTGATGTAGCGGGAGGGACCGGGGAGCTGTTTTTT. As protein: CATSDVAGGTGELFF.

This clonotype was counted ten times or more. The chain uses TRBV6-1 and TRBJ2-7, with TRBD1 matching over 7 bases. The CDR3 sequence is 14 residues long. CDR1 and CDR2 (germline): MNHNS, SASEGT. V shed 8 bases and J 2 bases; nucleotides not matched to a gene: 9. The CDR3 spells CASRGQLLTYEQYF. In nucleotides, the CDR3 is TGTGCCAGCCGGGGACAGCTACTCACCTACGAGCAGTACTTC.

The CDR3 is CASSVTGQAGNTIYF. The CDR3, as DNA: TGTGCCAGCAGCGTTACTGGACAAGCTGGAAACACCATATATTTT. The V and J genes are TRBV9 and TRBJ1-3; weak D call: TRBD1 (5 bases). The CDR3 length is 15 residues. Germline lookup yields CDR1 SGDLS and CDR2 YYNGEE. V gave up 2 bases and J gave up 2 bases, with 11 bases separating them.

This clonotype came up many times. The V and J genes are TRBV6-1 and TRBJ1-1, with TRBD1 as a possible D gene (5 bases). This CDR3 contains 15 residues. V lost 0 bases and J 3 bases, leaving 11 bases between the germline ends. The V gene's germline CDR1 is MNHNS and CDR2 SASEGT. The chain's CDR3 is CASSEAAGWDTEAFF. In DNA, the CDR3 is TGTGCCAGCAGTGAAGCGGCAGGGTGGGACACTGAAGCTTTCTTT.

The sample holds many counts of this clonotype. This chain uses TRBV28 with TRBJ2-1; 11 bases fit TRBD2. Germline loops: CDR1 MDHEN, CDR2 SYDVKM. The CDR3 contains 15 residues. After removal of 6 bases from V and 4 bases from J, the junction contained 5 bases not matched to a gene. The CDR3 spells CASSPWTSGYNEQFF. In DNA, the CDR3 is TGTGCCAGCAGCCCCTGGACTAGCGGGTACAATGAGCAGTTCTTC.

In its sample, this clonotype was seen many times. The V call is TRBV10-3, the J call TRBJ1-6; possibly TRBD1 for D (5 bases). CDR3 length: 13 amino acids. V lost 6 bases and J 7 bases, leaving 10 bases between the germline ends. Germline CDR1 is ENHRY and CDR2 is SYGVKD. CDR3 nucleotides: TGTGCCATCAGGGTAGGGGAAAATTCACCCCTCCACTTT. It specifies CAIRVGENSPLHF.

This clonotype was recorded many times. V is TRBV19 and J is TRBJ1-1; D gene ambiguous. V dropped 6 bases and J dropped 2 bases, with 7 bases sitting between them. The germline gives CDR1 LNHDA, CDR2 SQIVND (reference sequence). This CDR3 has 12 amino acids. The CDR3, as DNA: TGTGCCAGTAGGCCCGGAAACACTGAAGCTTTCTTT. Encoded protein: CASRPGNTEAFF.